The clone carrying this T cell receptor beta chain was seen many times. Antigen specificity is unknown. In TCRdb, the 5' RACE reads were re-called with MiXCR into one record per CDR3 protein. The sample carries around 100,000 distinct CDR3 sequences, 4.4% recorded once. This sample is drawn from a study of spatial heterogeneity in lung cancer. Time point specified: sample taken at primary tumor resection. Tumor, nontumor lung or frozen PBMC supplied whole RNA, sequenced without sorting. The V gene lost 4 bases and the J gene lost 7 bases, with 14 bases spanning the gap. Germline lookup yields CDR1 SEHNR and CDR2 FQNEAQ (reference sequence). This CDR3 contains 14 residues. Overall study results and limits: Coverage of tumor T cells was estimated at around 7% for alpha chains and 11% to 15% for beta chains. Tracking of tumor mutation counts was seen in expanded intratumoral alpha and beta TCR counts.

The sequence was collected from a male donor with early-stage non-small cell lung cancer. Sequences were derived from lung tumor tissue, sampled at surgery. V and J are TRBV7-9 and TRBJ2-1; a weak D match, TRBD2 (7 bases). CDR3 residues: CASSSSGTRNEQFF. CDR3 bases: TGTGCCAGCAGCTCAAGCGGGACACGTAATGAGCAGTTCTTC. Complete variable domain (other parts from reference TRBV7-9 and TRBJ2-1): DTGVSQNPRHKITKRGQNVTFRCDPISEHNRLYWYRQTLGQGPEFLTYFQNEAQLEKSRLLSDRFSAERPKGSFSTLEIQRTEQGDSAMYLCASSSSGTRNEQFFGPGTRLTVL.